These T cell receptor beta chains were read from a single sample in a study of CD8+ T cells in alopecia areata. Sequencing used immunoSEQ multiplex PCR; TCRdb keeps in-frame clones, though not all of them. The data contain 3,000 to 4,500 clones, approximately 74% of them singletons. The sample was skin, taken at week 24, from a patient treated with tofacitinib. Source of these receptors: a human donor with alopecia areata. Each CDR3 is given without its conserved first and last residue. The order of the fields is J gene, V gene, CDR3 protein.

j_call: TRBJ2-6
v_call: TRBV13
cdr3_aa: ASRRTGTQGANVLT

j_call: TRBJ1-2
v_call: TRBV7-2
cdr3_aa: ASSQSARAGGYT

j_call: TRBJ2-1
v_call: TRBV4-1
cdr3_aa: ASSQDFAGGRHYNEQF

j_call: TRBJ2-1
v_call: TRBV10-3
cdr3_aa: ATTPEGYNEQF

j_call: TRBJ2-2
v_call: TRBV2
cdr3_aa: ASIPGYTGELF

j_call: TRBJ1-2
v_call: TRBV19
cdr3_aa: ASSIGGSYGYT

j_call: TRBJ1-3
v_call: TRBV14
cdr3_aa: ASSRQGAFGNTIY

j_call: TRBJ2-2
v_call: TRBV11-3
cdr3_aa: ASSYLTGATGELF

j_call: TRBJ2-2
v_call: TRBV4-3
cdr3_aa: ASSQRPQIAGPNTGELF

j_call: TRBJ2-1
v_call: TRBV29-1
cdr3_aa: SVGGGADNEQF

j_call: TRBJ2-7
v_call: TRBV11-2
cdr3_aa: ASSLSLVQGYEQY

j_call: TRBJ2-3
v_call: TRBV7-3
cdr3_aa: ASSSIGTDTQY

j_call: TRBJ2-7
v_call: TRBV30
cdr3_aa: AWSRSEAYEQY

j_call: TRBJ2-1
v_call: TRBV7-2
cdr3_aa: ASSFGSPGSEQF

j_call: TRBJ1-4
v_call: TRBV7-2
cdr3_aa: ASSLGVRGNEKLF

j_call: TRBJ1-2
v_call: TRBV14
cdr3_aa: ASSRRQAGYT

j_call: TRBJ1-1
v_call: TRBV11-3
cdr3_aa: ASSLGRAEAF

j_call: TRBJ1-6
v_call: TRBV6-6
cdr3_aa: ASSYGVESPLH

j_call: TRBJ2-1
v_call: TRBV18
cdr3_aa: ASSPGPRSSYNEQF

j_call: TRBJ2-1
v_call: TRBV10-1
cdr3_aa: ASSDSGGAGNEQF

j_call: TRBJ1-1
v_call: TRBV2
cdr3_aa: ASTRRGTLDTEAF

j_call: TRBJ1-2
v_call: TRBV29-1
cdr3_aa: SVEDSFSRVTNYGYT

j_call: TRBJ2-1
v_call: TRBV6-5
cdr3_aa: ASRKTSGIYNEQF

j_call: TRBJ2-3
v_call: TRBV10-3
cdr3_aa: AIRKQGATDTQY

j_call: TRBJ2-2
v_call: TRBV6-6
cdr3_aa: ASTTWGDGTGELF

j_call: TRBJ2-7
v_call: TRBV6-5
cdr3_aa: ASSDRWSSYEQY

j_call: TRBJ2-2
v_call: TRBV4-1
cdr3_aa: ASSQDSGPGELF

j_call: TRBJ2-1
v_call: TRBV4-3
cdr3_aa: ASSQDLEGTEAYNEQF

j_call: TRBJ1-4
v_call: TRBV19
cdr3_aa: ASTRRMGNTNEKLF

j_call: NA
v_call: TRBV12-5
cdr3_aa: ASGTGVEQY

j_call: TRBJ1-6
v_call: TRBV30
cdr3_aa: AWMGQGMGYNSPLH

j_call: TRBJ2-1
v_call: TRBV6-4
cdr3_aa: ASSPSSGGYNEQF

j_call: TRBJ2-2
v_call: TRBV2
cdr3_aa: ASSRTGENTGELF

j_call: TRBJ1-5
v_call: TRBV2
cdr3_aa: ASRPSYSNQPQH

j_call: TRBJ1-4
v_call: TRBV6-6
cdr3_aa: ASSPGTGVAFGF

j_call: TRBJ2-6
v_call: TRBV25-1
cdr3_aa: ASSGDRVSGANVLT

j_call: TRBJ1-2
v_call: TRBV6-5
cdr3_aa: ASSYSNRALGYT

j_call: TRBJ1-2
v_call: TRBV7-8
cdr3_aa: ASSYGRGSYGYT

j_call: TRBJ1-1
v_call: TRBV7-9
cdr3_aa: ASSLNQGEAF

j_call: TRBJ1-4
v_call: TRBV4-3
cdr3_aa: ASSQGSFNEKLF

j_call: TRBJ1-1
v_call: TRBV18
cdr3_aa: ASSLARTENTEAF

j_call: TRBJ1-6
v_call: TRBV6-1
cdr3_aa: ASSESGRGSPLH

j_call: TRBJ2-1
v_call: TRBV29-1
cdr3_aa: SVLRAPASYNEQF

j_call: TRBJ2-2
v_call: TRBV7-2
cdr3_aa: ASRPGLAGGPNTGELF

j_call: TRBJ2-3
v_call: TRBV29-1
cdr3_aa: SAQTSGVGDTQY

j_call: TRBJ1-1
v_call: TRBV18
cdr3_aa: ASSPTGKNTEAF

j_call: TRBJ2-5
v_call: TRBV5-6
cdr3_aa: ASSLGPGKRPQETQY

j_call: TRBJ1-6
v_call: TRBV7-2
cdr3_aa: ASSRGGSYNSPLH

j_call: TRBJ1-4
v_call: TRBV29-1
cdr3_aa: SVITGAREKLF

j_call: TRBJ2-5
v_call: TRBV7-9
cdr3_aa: ASSPRTSVYQETQY